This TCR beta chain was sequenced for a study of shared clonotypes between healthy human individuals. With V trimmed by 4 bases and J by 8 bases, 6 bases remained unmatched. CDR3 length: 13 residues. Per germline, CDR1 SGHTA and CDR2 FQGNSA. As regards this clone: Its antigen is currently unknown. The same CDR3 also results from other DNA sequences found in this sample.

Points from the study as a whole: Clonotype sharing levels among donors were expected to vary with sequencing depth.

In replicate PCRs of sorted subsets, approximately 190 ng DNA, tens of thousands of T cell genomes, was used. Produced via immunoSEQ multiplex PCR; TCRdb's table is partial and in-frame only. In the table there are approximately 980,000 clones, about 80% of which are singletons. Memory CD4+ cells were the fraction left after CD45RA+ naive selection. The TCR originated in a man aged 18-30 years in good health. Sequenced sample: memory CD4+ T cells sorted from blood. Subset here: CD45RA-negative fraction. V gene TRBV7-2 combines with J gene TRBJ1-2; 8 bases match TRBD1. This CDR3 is CASSWTGSGGYTF. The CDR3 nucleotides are TGTGCCAGCAGCTGGACAGGGTCGGGCGGCTACACCTTC. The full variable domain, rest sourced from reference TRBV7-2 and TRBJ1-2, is GAGVSQSPSNKVTEKGKDVELRCDPISGHTALYWYRQSLGQGLEFLIYFQGNSAPDKSGLPSDRFSAERTGGSVSTLTIQRTQQEDSAVYLCASSWTGSGGYTFGSGTRLTVV.